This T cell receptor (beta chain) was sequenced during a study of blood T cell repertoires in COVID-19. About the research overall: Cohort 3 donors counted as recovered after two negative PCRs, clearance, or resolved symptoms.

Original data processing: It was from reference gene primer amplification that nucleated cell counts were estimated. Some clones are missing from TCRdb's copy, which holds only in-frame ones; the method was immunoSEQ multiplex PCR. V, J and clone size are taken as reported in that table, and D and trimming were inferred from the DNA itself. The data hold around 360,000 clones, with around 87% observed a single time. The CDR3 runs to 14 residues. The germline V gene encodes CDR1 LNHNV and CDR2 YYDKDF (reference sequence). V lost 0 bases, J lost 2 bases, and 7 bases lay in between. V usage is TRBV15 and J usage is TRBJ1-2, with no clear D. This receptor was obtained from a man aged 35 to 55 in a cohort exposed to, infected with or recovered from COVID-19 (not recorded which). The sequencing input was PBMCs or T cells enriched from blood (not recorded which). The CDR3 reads CATSRDRVNYGYTF. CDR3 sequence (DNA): TGTGCCACCAGCAGAGATCGCGTCAACTATGGCTACACCTTC.